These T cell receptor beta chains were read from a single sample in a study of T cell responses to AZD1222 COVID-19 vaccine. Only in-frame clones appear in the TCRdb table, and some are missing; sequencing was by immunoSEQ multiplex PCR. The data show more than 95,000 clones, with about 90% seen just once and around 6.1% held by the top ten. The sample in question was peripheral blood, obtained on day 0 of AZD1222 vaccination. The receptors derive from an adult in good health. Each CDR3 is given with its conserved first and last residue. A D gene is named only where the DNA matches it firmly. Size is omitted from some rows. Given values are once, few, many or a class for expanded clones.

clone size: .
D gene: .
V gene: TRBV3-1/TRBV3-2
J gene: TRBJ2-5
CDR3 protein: CASSRLWGETQYF
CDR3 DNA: TGTGCCAGCAGTCGCCTTTGGGGGGAGACCCAGTACTTC

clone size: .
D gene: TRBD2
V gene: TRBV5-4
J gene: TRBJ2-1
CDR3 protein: CASSLAGAINNEQFF
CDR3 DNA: TGTGCCAGCAGCTTAGCGGGGGCGATAAACAATGAGCAGTTCTTC

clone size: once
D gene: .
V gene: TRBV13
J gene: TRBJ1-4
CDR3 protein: CASSRLKGPSGNEKLFF
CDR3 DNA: TGTGCCAGCAGCCGATTGAAGGGGCCCTCCGGAAATGAAAAACTGTTTTTT

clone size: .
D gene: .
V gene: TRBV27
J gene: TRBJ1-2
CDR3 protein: CASSFSPNYGYTF
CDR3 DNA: TGTGCCAGCAGTTTTTCCCCTAACTATGGCTACACCTTC

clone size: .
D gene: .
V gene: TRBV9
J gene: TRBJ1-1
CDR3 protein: CASTDGPRMNTEAFF
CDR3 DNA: TGTGCCAGCACGGACGGGCCCCGGATGAACACTGAAGCTTTCTTT

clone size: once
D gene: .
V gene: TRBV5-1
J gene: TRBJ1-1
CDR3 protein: CASRGTLDTEAFF
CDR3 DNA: TGCGCCAGCAGGGGAACCTTGGACACTGAAGCTTTCTTT

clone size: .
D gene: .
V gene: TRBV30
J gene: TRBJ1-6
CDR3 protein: CAWSVRAADNSPLHF
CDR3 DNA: TGTGCCTGGAGTGTACGGGCCGCCGATAATTCACCCCTCCACTTT

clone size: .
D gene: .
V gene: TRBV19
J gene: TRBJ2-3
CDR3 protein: CASSIDGAGTDTQYF
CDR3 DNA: TGTGCCAGTAGTATAGATGGCGCGGGTACAGATACGCAGTATTTT

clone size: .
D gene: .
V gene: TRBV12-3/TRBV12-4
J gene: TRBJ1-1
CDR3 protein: CASSFVSTEAFF
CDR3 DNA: TGTGCCAGCAGTTTCGTAAGCACTGAAGCTTTCTTT

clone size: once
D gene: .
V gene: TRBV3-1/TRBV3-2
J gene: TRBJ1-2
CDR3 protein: CASSLYAGTFYGYTF
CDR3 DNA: TGTGCCAGCAGCCTGTATGCCGGGACCTTCTATGGCTACACCTTC

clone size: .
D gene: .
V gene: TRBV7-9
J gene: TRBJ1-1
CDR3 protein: CASSLRGAEAFF
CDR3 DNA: TGTGCCAGCAGCTTAAGGGGGGCTGAAGCTTTCTTT

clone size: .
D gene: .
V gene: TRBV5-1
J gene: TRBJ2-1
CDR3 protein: CASSLDSYNEQFF
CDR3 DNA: TGCGCCAGCAGCTTGGACAGCTACAATGAGCAGTTCTTC

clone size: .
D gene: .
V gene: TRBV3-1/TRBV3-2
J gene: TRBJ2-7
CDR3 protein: CASSQEDYEQYF
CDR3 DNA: TGTGCCAGCAGCCAAGAAGACTACGAGCAGTACTTC

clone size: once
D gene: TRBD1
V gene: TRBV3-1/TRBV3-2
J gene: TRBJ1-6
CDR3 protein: CASSQDPGGNSPLHF
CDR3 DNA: TGTGCCAGCAGCCAAGACCCAGGGGGGAATTCACCCCTCCACTTT

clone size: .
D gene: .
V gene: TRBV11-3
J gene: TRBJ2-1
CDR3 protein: CASSSETAPGQFF
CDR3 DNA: TGTGCCAGCAGTTCGGAAACGGCCCCTGGGCAGTTCTTC

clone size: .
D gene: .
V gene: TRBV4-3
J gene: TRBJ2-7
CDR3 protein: CASSQDGRTYEQYF
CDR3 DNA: TGCGCCAGCAGCCAAGATGGTAGGACCTACGAGCAGTACTTC

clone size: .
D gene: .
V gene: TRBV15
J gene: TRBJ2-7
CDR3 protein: CATSRDMYEQYF
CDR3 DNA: TGTGCCACCAGCAGAGATATGTACGAGCAGTACTTC

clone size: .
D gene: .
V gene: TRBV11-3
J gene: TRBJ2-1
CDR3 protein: CASSPGVERDEQFF
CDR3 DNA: TGTGCCAGCAGCCCCGGTGTAGAAAGGGATGAGCAGTTCTTC

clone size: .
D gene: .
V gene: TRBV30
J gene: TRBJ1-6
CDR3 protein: CAWSPPAYNSPLHF
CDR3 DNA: TGTGCCTGGAGTCCCCCGGCCTATAATTCACCCCTCCACTTT

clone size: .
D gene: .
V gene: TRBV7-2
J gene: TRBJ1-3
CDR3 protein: CASSLVGERGNTIYF
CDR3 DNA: TGTGCCAGCAGCTTAGTAGGGGAAAGGGGAAACACCATATATTTT

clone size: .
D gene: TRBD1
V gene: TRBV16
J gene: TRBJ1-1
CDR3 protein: CASSHQGDLLNTEAFF
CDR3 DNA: TGTGCCAGCAGCCACCAGGGGGACCTATTGAACACTGAAGCTTTCTTT

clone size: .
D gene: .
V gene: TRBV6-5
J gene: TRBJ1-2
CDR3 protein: CASTKPGSRGYTF
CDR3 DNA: TGTGCCAGCACCAAGCCAGGGAGCCGTGGCTACACCTTC

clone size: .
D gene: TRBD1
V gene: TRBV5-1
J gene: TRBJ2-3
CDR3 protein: CASTGQSLPDTQYF
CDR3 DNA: TGCGCCAGCACGGGACAGTCGCTCCCAGATACGCAGTATTTT

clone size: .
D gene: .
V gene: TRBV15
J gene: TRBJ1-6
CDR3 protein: CATSRGGANSPLHF
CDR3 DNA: TGTGCCACCAGCAGGGGTGGTGCGAATTCACCCCTCCACTTT

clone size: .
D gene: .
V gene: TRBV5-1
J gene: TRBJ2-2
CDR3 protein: CASSLGQYTGELFF
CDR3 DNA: TGCGCCAGCAGCTTGGGACAGTACACCGGGGAGCTGTTTTTT

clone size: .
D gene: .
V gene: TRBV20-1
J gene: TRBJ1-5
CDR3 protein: CSASTGYSNQPQHF
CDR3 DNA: TGCAGTGCTAGTACGGGTTATAGCAATCAGCCCCAGCATTTT

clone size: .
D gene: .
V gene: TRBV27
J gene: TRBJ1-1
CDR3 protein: CASSLSRQTEAFF
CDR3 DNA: TGTGCCAGCAGTTTATCTAGGCAGACTGAAGCTTTCTTT

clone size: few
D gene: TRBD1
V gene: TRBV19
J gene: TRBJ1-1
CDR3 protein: CASSIVRGREAFF
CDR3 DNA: TGTGCCAGTAGTATAGTAAGGGGGCGAGAAGCTTTCTTT

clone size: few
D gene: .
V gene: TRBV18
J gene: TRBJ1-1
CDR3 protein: CASSEGTTTEAFF
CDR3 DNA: TGTGCCAGCTCCGAGGGCACGACCACTGAAGCTTTCTTT

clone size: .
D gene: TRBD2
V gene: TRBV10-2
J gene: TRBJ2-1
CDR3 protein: CATRLAGNNEQFF
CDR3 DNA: TGCGCCACTCGACTAGCGGGAAACAATGAGCAGTTCTTC

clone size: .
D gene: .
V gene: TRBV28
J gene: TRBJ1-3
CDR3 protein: CASSFWAAGNTIYF
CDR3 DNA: TGTGCCAGCAGTTTCTGGGCGGCTGGAAACACCATATATTTT

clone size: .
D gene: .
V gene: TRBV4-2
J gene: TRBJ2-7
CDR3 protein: CASSQGWYPGEQYF
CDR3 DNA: TGTGCCAGCAGCCAAGGTTGGTACCCTGGGGAGCAGTACTTC

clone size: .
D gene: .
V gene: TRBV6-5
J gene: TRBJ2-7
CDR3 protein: CASNRGGQGDEQYF
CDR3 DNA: TGTGCCAGCAATAGGGGGGGTCAGGGAGACGAGCAGTACTTC

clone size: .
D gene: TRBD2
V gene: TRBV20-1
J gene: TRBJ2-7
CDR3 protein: CSASSSSGGTYEQYF
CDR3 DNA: TGCAGTGCTAGTTCATCTAGCGGGGGGACCTACGAGCAGTACTTC

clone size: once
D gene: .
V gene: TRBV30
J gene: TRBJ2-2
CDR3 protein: CAWSVRIGELFF
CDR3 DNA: TGTGCCTGGAGTGTGCGGATCGGGGAGCTGTTTTTT

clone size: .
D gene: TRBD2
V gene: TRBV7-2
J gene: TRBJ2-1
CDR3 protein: CASSVTSGDPHEQFF
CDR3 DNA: TGTGCCAGCAGCGTAACTAGCGGGGATCCCCATGAGCAGTTCTTC

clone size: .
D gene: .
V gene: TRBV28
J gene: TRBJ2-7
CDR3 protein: CASSLGAGTFYEQYF
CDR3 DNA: TGTGCCAGCAGTTTGGGGGCCGGGACATTCTACGAGCAGTACTTC

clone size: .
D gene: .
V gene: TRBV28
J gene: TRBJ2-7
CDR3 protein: CASSWTGKVDEQYF
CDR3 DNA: TGTGCCAGCAGTTGGACGGGGAAAGTTGACGAGCAGTACTTC

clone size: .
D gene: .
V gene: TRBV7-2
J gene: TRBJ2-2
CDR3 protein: CASSLGTNTGELFF
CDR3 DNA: TGTGCCAGCAGCTTAGGGACGAACACCGGGGAGCTGTTTTTT